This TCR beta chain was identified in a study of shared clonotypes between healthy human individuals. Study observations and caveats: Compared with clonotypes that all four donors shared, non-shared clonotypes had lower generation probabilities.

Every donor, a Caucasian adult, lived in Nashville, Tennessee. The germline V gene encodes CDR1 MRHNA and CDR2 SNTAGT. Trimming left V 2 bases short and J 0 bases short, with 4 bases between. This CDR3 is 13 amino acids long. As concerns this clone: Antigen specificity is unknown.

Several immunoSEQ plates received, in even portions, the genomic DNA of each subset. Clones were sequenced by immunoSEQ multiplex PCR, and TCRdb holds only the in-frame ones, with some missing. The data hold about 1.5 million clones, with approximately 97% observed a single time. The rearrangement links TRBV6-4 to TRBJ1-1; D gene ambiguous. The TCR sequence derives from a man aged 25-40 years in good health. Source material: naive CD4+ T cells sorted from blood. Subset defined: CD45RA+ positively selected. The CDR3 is CASSDNVNTEAFF. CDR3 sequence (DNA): TGTGCCAGCAGTGACAATGTGAACACTGAAGCTTTCTTT.